This T cell receptor (beta chain) comes out of a study of blood T cell repertoires in COVID-19. Study background: Acute-phase and convalescent COVID-19 samples originated in the United States, Italy and Spain. Nucleic acid was either cDNA or gDNA, and it came from T cells, B-cell-depleted T cells, or PBMCs.

Source study methods: Reference gene primers were amplified, and this amplification served to estimate nucleated cell counts. This table comes from immunoSEQ multiplex PCR, and its TCRdb copy is limited to in-frame clones, with some not included. V and J calls and clone size are as listed in that table; D and trimming were resolved from the DNA. The table records roughly 190,000 clones, 82% of them present only once. The CDR3 consists of 15 residues. V was pared by 0 bases and J by 4 bases, with 11 bases between. From germline, CDR1 is SGHRS and CDR2 YFSETQ. The genes are TRBV5-1 and TRBJ1-3, with D possibly being TRBD1 (5 bases). Material: PBMCs or T cells enriched from blood (not recorded which). The receptor comes from an older woman with acute COVID-19. The CDR3 DNA reads TGCGCCAGCAGCTTGGCCTCAGGGATCGGAAACACCATATATTTT. This codes for CASSLASGIGNTIYF.